This record concerns one T cell receptor beta chain sequence. Produced via immunoSEQ multiplex PCR; TCRdb's table is partial and in-frame only. This sample has 75,000 to 80,000 clones, with 75% to 90% found just once. These data are taken from a study of T cell responses to AZD1222 COVID-19 vaccine. The CDR3 extends over 16 amino acids. V trimming: 6 bases; J trimming: 4 bases; junction bases outside the gene matches: 8. CDR1 and CDR2 from the germline V gene are SGHTA and FQGNSA. The chain uses TRBV7-2 and TRBJ2-3; the match to TRBD1 covers 12 bases. The clonotype comes from an adult who received the AZD1222 COVID-19 vaccine. The sample consisted of peripheral blood, taken 28 days after the second AZD1222 dose. In DNA form, the CDR3 reads TGTGCCAGCAGACGAGGGGGGACAGGGGGCGCAGATACGCAGTATTTT. Protein sequence: CASRRGGTGGADTQYF.